A selection of T cell receptor beta chains follows, all from one sample in a study of blood T cell repertoires in COVID-19. Measured with immunoSEQ multiplex PCR; TCRdb has only the in-frame clones, and not every one. The sample has 150,000 to 200,000 clones; 82% are singletons. Input material: peripheral blood. The receptor set was obtained from a woman in her twenties or thirties with acute or convalescent COVID-19. Each CDR3 is given with its conserved first and last residue. The D gene is left open where the match is weak. For some rows the clone size is stated as once, few or many, or as a class when expanded; others skip it.

length	size	D	V	J	CDR3	DNA
14	-	-	TRBV10-3	TRBJ1-1	CATGGGGSGTEAFF	TGTGCCACCGGAGGTGGGGGCTCGGGCACTGAAGCTTTCTTT
14	-	TRBD1	TRBV20-1	TRBJ2-7	CSASLGTGGSWQYF	TGCAGTGCTAGTCTCGGGACAGGGGGTTCCTGGCAGTACTTC
18	-	TRBD2	TRBV9	TRBJ2-3	CASSVPRGGIGKTDTQYF	TGTGCCAGCAGCGTACCGAGGGGAGGGATCGGGAAGACAGATACGCAGTATTTT
14	-	-	TRBV28	TRBJ1-4	CASSLMGAREKLFF	TGTGCCAGCAGTTTAATGGGGGCACGTGAAAAACTGTTTTTT
13	few	TRBD1	TRBV19	TRBJ1-1	CASSSTGRTEAFF	TGTGCCAGTAGCTCGACAGGGAGGACTGAAGCTTTCTTT
16	-	TRBD2	TRBV27	TRBJ2-1	CASSFPGLAGLNEQFF	TGTGCCAGCAGTTTTCCGGGACTAGCGGGACTCAATGAGCAGTTCTTC
13	-	TRBD1	TRBV19	TRBJ1-6	CAVKPTGKTPLHF	TGTGCCGTAAAACCGACAGGGAAAACACCCCTCCACTTT
14	-	-	TRBV5-1	TRBJ2-2	CASSRGMNTGELFF	TGCGCCAGCAGCCGCGGCATGAACACCGGGGAGCTGTTTTTT
14	-	-	TRBV10-1	TRBJ2-2	CASSGSAETGELFF	TGCGCCAGCAGTGGAAGCGCAGAGACCGGGGAGCTGTTTTTT
13	-	-	TRBV10-3	TRBJ1-1	CAISAERDTEAFF	TGTGCCATCAGCGCCGAACGGGATACTGAAGCTTTCTTT
16	-	-	TRBV25-1	TRBJ1-4	CASSESLRPGGEKLFF	TGTGCCAGCAGTGAATCCCTTCGTCCCGGTGGTGAAAAACTGTTTTTT
16	-	TRBD2	TRBV27	TRBJ2-7	CASSLLAGGPEYEQYF	TGTGCCAGCAGTTTACTAGCGGGAGGGCCAGAGTACGAGCAGTACTTC
13	-	-	TRBV10-3	TRBJ2-3	CAIKGEWADTQYF	TGTGCCATCAAGGGGGAATGGGCAGATACGCAGTATTTT
13	-	-	TRBV5-1	TRBJ1-3	CASSLWPGNTIYF	TGCGCCAGCAGCTTGTGGCCTGGAAACACCATATATTTT
18	-	TRBD1	TRBV5-1	TRBJ1-4	CASSLNPRGQGGNEKLFF	TGCGCCAGCAGCTTGAACCCCCGGGGACAGGGGGGTAATGAAAAACTGTTTTTT
13	-	-	TRBV12-3/TRBV12-4	TRBJ2-2	CASRNRRTGELFF	TGTGCCAGCAGAAACCGTCGGACCGGGGAGCTGTTTTTT
15	-	-	TRBV21-1	TRBJ1-5	CASSNLLYSNQPQHF	TGTGCCAGCAGCAACCTCCTTTATAGCAATCAGCCCCAGCATTTT
15	-	-	TRBV6-2/TRBV6-3	TRBJ2-2	CASSPQNRYTGELFF	TGTGCCAGCAGCCCCCAGAATCGATACACCGGGGAGCTGTTTTTT
18	few	TRBD2	TRBV28	TRBJ2-7	CASSPAPKLGGSGYEQYF	TGTGCCAGCAGCCCTGCACCCAAGCTTGGCGGGAGTGGGTACGAGCAGTACTTC
13	-	-	TRBV3-1/TRBV3-2	TRBJ2-1	CASSHFPGNEQFF	TGTGCCAGCAGCCACTTCCCAGGGAATGAGCAGTTCTTC
16	-	-	TRBV2	TRBJ2-3	CASSETLGSGADTQYF	TGTGCCAGCAGTGAGACTTTGGGGTCGGGGGCAGATACGCAGTATTTT
15	-	-	TRBV4-3	TRBJ2-7	CASSPRTGKDYEQYF	TGCGCCAGCAGCCCCCGGACTGGGAAAGACTACGAGCAGTACTTC
14	-	-	TRBV2	TRBJ1-5	CASSVQGSNQPQHF	TGTGCCAGCAGTGTACAGGGTAGCAATCAGCCCCAGCATTTT
17	-	TRBD2	TRBV7-9	TRBJ2-1	CASSPSPGTSGRGEQFF	TGTGCCAGCAGCCCTTCACCGGGGACTAGCGGGAGAGGCGAGCAGTTCTTC
14	-	-	TRBV7-6	TRBJ2-5	CASSLPQFQETQYF	TGTGCCAGCAGCTTACCCCAATTCCAAGAGACCCAGTACTTC
13	-	-	TRBV14	TRBJ1-1	CASSQELSSEAFF	TGTGCCAGCAGCCAAGAGTTGTCGTCTGAAGCTTTCTTT
14	-	TRBD1	TRBV27	TRBJ1-6	CASSRRQGRSPLHF	TGTGCCAGCAGTCGGAGACAGGGTAGGTCACCCCTCCACTTT
13	once	-	TRBV5-4	TRBJ2-2	CASSPGREWELFF	TGTGCCAGCAGCCCCGGACGGGAGTGGGAGCTGTTTTTT
18	-	TRBD2	TRBV19	TRBJ2-3	CASSLYGRASSSTDTQYF	TGTGCCAGTAGTCTGTATGGGAGGGCGTCCTCTAGCACAGATACGCAGTATTTT
16	-	-	TRBV5-8	TRBJ2-3	CASRSPTGSRTDTQYF	TGTGCCAGCCGGTCTCCTACAGGGTCCCGCACAGATACGCAGTATTTT
10	-	-	TRBV20-1	TRBJ2-7	CSASGSEQYF	TGCAGTGCCTCAGGTTCCGAGCAGTACTTC
12	-	-	TRBV7-9	TRBJ2-3	CASSLFSDTQYF	TGTGCCAGCAGCTTATTCTCAGATACGCAGTATTTT
14	-	-	TRBV4-2	TRBJ1-2	CASSQGGGRSGYTF	TGTGCCAGCAGCCAAGGGGGGGGAAGGTCGGGCTACACCTTC
15	few	TRBD1	TRBV9	TRBJ1-4	CASSVGTGGNEKLFF	TGTGCCAGCAGCGTAGGCACAGGGGGGAATGAAAAACTGTTTTTT
17	-	TRBD1	TRBV5-4	TRBJ2-5	CASSYPGAGTGLETQYF	TGTGCCAGCAGCTACCCAGGGGCCGGGACAGGACTGGAGACCCAGTACTTC
13	once	TRBD1	TRBV5-4	TRBJ1-2	CASSLQGVGGYTF	TGTGCCAGCAGCTTGCAGGGGGTAGGAGGCTACACCTTC
15	-	-	TRBV11-2	TRBJ1-2	CASSLGRQGNYGYTF	TGTGCCAGCAGCTTAGGTCGCCAGGGGAACTATGGCTACACCTTC
15	-	-	TRBV27	TRBJ1-1	CASSLRGQGHTEAFF	TGTGCCAGCAGTTTACGTGGTCAGGGGCACACTGAAGCTTTCTTT
14	-	-	TRBV25-1	TRBJ2-1	CASSETQYYNEQFF	TGTGCCAGCAGTGAGACTCAGTATTACAATGAGCAGTTCTTC
10	-	-	TRBV6-5	TRBJ1-4	CASSTGTLFF	TGTGCCAGCAGTACAGGGACACTGTTTTTT
16	once	-	TRBV4-1	TRBJ1-4	CASSHPPPGTNEKLFF	TGCGCCAGCAGCCACCCCCCCCCAGGAACTAATGAAAAACTGTTTTTT
16	many	TRBD1	TRBV7-8	TRBJ2-7	CASSFRGQGLSYEQYF	TGTGCCAGCAGCTTCCGGGGACAGGGTTTATCCTACGAGCAGTACTTC
13	-	-	TRBV29-1	TRBJ2-7	CSVEIRGSYEQYF	TGCAGCGTTGAAATACGGGGGTCCTACGAGCAGTACTTC
13	-	TRBD1	TRBV27	TRBJ1-5	CASSRQGYQPQHF	TGTGCCAGCAGTAGACAGGGCTATCAGCCCCAGCATTTT
18	-	TRBD1	TRBV19	TRBJ1-1	CASTLRPRDRNPYTEAFF	TGTGCCAGTACCCTTCGACCTCGGGACAGGAACCCTTACACTGAAGCTTTCTTT
14	-	-	TRBV4-1	TRBJ1-4	CASSLHATNEKLFF	TGCGCCAGCAGCCTCCATGCAACTAATGAAAAACTGTTTTTT
15	-	-	TRBV2	TRBJ2-5	CASRLQQGGGETQYF	TGTGCCAGCAGACTACAACAGGGAGGGGGAGAGACCCAGTACTTC
9	few	-	TRBV20-1	TRBJ1-2	CSAPGGYTF	TGCAGTGCCCCCGGGGGCTACACCTTC